This T cell receptor (beta chain) is drawn from a study of T cell responses to AZD1222 COVID-19 vaccine. Regarding this clone: Its antigen is currently unknown.

Study-level results: Every sample of the repertoires postdated the peak T cell response. Reportedly, nearly half the spike-specific TCRs target unmutated variant regions. It should be noted that donors were predominantly white British and more often female, and clonal diversity was possibly underestimated.

V was clipped by 5 bases and J by 4 bases, with 17 bases between them. Looked up from germline, CDR1 is MNHEY and CDR2 is SMNVEV (reference sequence). The CDR3 spans 15 residues. The method was immunoSEQ multiplex PCR; TCRdb's version includes in-frame clones alone and lacks a portion of them. Among about 110,000 clones listed, 85% to 95% were seen once. V and J are TRBV27 and TRBJ2-5; maybe TRBD1 (5 bases). The sequencing used peripheral blood, collected on day 0 of AZD1222 vaccination. The sequence was obtained from an adult in good health. As DNA, the CDR3 is TGTGCCAGCAGTAAGACGTCAGGGTGGGGAGAGACCCAGTACTTC. Translating gives CASSKTSGWGETQYF.